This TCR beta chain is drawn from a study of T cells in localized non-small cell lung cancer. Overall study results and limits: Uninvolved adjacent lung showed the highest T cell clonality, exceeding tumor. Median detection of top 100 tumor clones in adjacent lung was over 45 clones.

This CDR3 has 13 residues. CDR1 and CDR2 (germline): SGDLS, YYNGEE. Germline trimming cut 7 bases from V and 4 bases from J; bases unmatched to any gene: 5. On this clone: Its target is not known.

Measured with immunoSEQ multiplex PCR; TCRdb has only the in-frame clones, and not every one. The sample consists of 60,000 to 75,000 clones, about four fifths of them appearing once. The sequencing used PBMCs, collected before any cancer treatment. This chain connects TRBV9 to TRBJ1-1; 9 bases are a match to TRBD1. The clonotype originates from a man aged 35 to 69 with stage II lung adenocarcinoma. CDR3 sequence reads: CASGQGQGTEAFF. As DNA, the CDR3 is TGTGCCAGCGGACAGGGACAGGGCACTGAAGCTTTCTTT.